These T cell receptor beta chains were read from a single sample in a study of cytotoxic CD8 clonotypes in ibrutinib-treated CLL. Some clones are missing from TCRdb's copy, which holds only in-frame ones; the method was immunoSEQ multiplex PCR. Of some 200,000 clones detected, over 60% appear once; the ten largest clones hold roughly 12%. Here the sequenced sample was PBMCs, taken after 24 months of ibrutinib treatment. All receptors derive from a human donor with chronic lymphocytic leukemia. The CDR3 runs from the conserved cysteine through the conserved F or W. D genes are given only for firm matches. Expanded clones are given a class, and other clones once, few, many or no size at all.

J,size,D,V,CDR3,DNA
TRBJ2-1,.,.,TRBV4-2,CASSQGGLRSSYNEQFF,TGTGCCAGCAGCCAAGGGGGACTGAGGAGCTCCTACAATGAGCAGTTCTTC
TRBJ2-5,.,.,TRBV5-6,CASSSDRETQYF,TGTGCCAGCAGCTCGGACAGAGAGACCCAGTACTTC
TRBJ2-7,.,.,TRBV5-1,CASSPDPFSSYEQYF,TGCGCCAGCAGTCCCGACCCCTTCAGCTCCTACGAGCAGTACTTC
TRBJ2-1,few,.,TRBV18,CASSPPPAGNEQFF,TGTGCCAGCTCACCACCCCCAGCAGGCAATGAGCAGTTCTTC
TRBJ1-1,once,.,TRBV7-2,CASSLEGDTEAFF,TGTGCCAGCAGCTTAGAAGGGGATACTGAAGCTTTCTTT
TRBJ2-1,.,.,TRBV20-1,CPGRAYNEQFF,TGCCCCGGCCGTGCCTACAATGAGCAGTTCTTC
TRBJ2-7,.,TRBD2,TRBV5-1,CASRVSGIYEQYF,TGCGCCAGCCGGGTTAGCGGGATCTACGAGCAGTACTTC
TRBJ2-1,few,.,TRBV10-3,CAISEVTGSDVNEQFF,TGTGCCATCAGTGAGGTTACAGGGTCGGATGTGAATGAGCAGTTCTTC
TRBJ2-7,.,TRBD1,TRBV29-1,CSVDLGQGTYEQYF,TGCAGCGTTGATTTGGGACAGGGGACCTACGAGCAGTACTTC
TRBJ2-1,.,TRBD2,TRBV29-1,CSVDLAGGDEQFF,TGCAGCGTTGATCTAGCGGGAGGGGATGAGCAGTTCTTC
TRBJ2-2,.,.,TRBV5-4,CASSAYRATGELFF,TGTGCCAGCAGCGCATACAGGGCCACCGGGGAGCTGTTTTTT
TRBJ2-1,.,.,TRBV2,CASSALDTVNEQFF,TGTGCCAGCAGTGCGTTGGACACGGTCAATGAGCAGTTCTTC
TRBJ2-7,.,.,TRBV5-4,CASSSQVSYEQYF,TGTGCCAGCAGCTCACAGGTCTCCTACGAGCAGTACTTC
TRBJ1-1,few,.,TRBV5-1,CASSLPSLNTEAFF,TGCGCCAGCAGCTTGCCCAGTTTGAACACTGAAGCTTTCTTT
TRBJ1-1,.,.,TRBV27,CASFLWGQANTEAFF,.
TRBJ2-3,once,.,TRBV7-2,CASSLPSTDTQYF,TGTGCCAGCAGCTTGCCTAGCACAGATACGCAGTATTTT
TRBJ2-2,.,TRBD1,TRBV9,CASSVPGQGPAGELFF,TGTGCCAGCAGCGTGCCGGGACAGGGGCCGGCCGGGGAGCTGTTTTTC
TRBJ1-2,.,.,TRBV29-1,CSVVRAGYGYTF,TGCAGCGTTGTCCGGGCGGGCTATGGCTACACCTTC
TRBJ2-3,.,.,TRBV2,CASRAGPSLADTQYF,TGTGCCAGCAGAGCTGGGCCCTCGTTGGCAGATACGCAGTATTTT
TRBJ1-4,.,.,TRBV5-4,CASSTNLATNEKLFF,TGTGCCAGCAGCACAAACCTTGCAACTAATGAAAAACTGTTTTTT
TRBJ1-5,.,TRBD1,TRBV6-5,CASSYLGGRNQPQHF,TGTGCCAGCAGTTATTTAGGGGGCCGCAATCAGCCCCAGCATTTT
TRBJ1-3,.,.,TRBV11-2,CASSPIRGTIYF,TGTGCCAGCAGCCCGATACGCGGCACCATATATTTT
TRBJ2-7,few,TRBD2,TRBV7-8,CASSLKTSGSNEQYF,TGTGCCAGCAGCCTAAAGACTAGCGGGAGTAACGAGCAGTACTTC
TRBJ2-1,.,TRBD2,TRBV30,CAWSDSTRGTSRFF,TGTGCCTGGAGTGATTCCACTCGGGGGACTAGTCGGTTCTTC